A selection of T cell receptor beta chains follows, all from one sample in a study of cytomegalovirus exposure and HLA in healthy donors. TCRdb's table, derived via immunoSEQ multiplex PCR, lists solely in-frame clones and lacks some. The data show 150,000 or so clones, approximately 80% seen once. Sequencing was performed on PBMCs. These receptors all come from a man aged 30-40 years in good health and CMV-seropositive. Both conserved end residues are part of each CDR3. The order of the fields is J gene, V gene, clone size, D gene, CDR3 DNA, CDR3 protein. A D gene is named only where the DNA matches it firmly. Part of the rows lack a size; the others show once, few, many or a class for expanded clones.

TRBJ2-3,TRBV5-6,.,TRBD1,TGTGCCAGCAGCCAACCGACAGGGACGTCAGCAGATACGCAGTATTTT,CASSQPTGTSADTQYF
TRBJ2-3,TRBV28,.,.,TGTGCCAGCAGTCCCCCGGAGGGAGGCACAGATACGCAGTATTTT,CASSPPEGGTDTQYF
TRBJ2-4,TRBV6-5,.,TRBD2,TGTGCCAGCAGTTCCCCTAGCGGGAGGGCGATCATTCAGTACTTC,CASSSPSGRAIIQYF
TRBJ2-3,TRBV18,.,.,TGTGCCAGCTCACCAGGGCTCGGGGAGACGCAGTATTTT,CASSPGLGETQYF
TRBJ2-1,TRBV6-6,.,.,TGTGCCAGCAGTTACCGGGACAATGAGCAGTTCTTC,CASSYRDNEQFF
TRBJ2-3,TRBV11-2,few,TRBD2,TGTGCCAGCAGCTTACGGGAGGGCCGAAATACGCAGTATTTT,CASSLREGRNTQYF
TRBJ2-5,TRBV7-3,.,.,TGTGCCAGCAGCTTAAATGGAGTAGACCAAGAGACCCAGTACTTC,CASSLNGVDQETQYF
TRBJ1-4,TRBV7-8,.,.,TGTGCCAGCAGCGTACAGGGAAACTATAATGAAAAACTGTTTTTT,CASSVQGNYNEKLFF
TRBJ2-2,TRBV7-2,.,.,TGTGCCAGCAGCTTAAGGGGGCGGGGCGTTCACAGCGGGGAGCTGTTTTTT,CASSLRGRGVHSGELFF
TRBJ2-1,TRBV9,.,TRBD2,TGTGCCAGCAGCGTAGTTGATCTAGCGGGAGAGGGCGAGCAGTTCTTC,CASSVVDLAGEGEQFF
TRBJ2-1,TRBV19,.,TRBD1,TGTGCCAGTAGTATCAGGGGGAGCCCCAATGAGCAGTTCTTC,CASSIRGSPNEQFF